The entry below describes one T cell receptor beta chain. Its antigen is unknown. With 60 Vbeta and 13 Jbeta primers, the PCR was carried out. Produced via immunoSEQ multiplex PCR; TCRdb's table is partial and in-frame only. The table records around 120,000 clones, about 79% of them present only once. This sample was included in a study of cytomegalovirus exposure and HLA in healthy donors. Study-level findings and limits: Later findings reportedly placed an Asian-associated ancestry cluster below the approximately 670-donor mean for N-insertions. In vitro confirmation showed three CMV-associated chains to be CMV antigen specific. Sequencing likely generated an artifact that appeared as a cluster of highly shared sequence variants. Several of the most significant clusters appeared, in a later analysis, to be linked to common viral pathogens.

This CDR3 comprises 14 residues. Germline V gene data show CDR1 as LGHNA and CDR2 as YSLEER. After removal of 4 bases from V and 6 bases from J, the junction contained 4 bases not matched to a gene. Specimen: PBMCs. This clonotype originated in a man in his fifties in good health and CMV-seronegative. The chain couples TRBV4-3 to TRBJ2-7, with 12 bases fitting TRBD1. The CDR3 DNA reads as TGCGCCAGCAGCCGGGACAGGGGGCAGGTCGAGCAGTACTTC. Translated, it gives CASSRDRGQVEQYF.